Listed below are T cell receptor beta chains from one sample, sequenced in a study of cytomegalovirus exposure and HLA in healthy donors. Generated by immunoSEQ multiplex PCR, the TCRdb table keeps only in-frame clones and is missing some. The table lists around 270,000 clones, 80% of them singletons. Material: PBMCs. The origin of the receptors is a girl aged 2 to 10 in good health and CMV-seronegative. Both conserved end residues are part of each CDR3. Fields, in order: V gene, J gene, clone size, CDR3 length, D gene, CDR3 DNA, CDR3 protein. A D gene is named only where the DNA matches it firmly. The listing skips clone size in some rows; elsewhere it reads once, few, many or a size class.

TRBV7-9	TRBJ1-2	NA	12	NA	TGTGCCAGCAGCTCGGTGAACTATGGCTACACCTTC	CASSSVNYGYTF
TRBV7-9	TRBJ1-2	NA	15	NA	TGTGCCAGCAGCCGCACCCCCCAGCCAGGAAGGGGCTACACCTTC	CASSRTPQPGRGYTF
TRBV7-9	TRBJ2-5	NA	15	TRBD2	TGTGCCAGCAGCTTCGCGGCGGGAGCCCAAGAGACCCAGTACTTC	CASSFAAGAQETQYF
TRBV14	TRBJ2-1	NA	16	TRBD1	TGTGCCAGCAGCCAGTTACCGGGACAGGTTTACAATGAGCAGTTCTTC	CASSQLPGQVYNEQFF
TRBV7-8	TRBJ1-5	NA	13	NA	TGTGCCAGCAGCTTTTGGGTGGGCCAGCCCCAGCATTTT	CASSFWVGQPQHF
TRBV7-3	TRBJ2-1	NA	15	NA	TGTGCCAGCAGCTCTAACCTCGGGGTGGGCAATGAGCAGTTCTTC	CASSSNLGVGNEQFF
TRBV27	TRBJ2-1	once	14	TRBD2	TGTGCCAGCAGTTATGGGACTAGCGACAATGAGCAGTTCTTC	CASSYGTSDNEQFF
TRBV7-9	TRBJ2-1	NA	15	TRBD2	TGTGCCAGCAGCTCGCGACTAGCGGGAGCCACTGAGCAGTTCTTC	CASSSRLAGATEQFF
TRBV6-5	TRBJ1-1	NA	14	NA	TGTGCCAGCACCAGACGGGGTATGAACACTGAAGCTTTCTTT	CASTRRGMNTEAFF
TRBV5-1	TRBJ2-5	NA	14	NA	TGCGCCAGCAGCCCGCGGCAGGGTGGGGAGACCCAGTACTTC	CASSPRQGGETQYF
TRBV27	TRBJ2-7	NA	13	TRBD2	TGTGCCAGCGCTAGCGGGAGCTCCTACGAGCAGTACTTC	CASASGSSYEQYF
TRBV30	TRBJ2-7	once	14	TRBD1	TGTGCCTGGAGTCCGGGACAGGAACCCTACGAGCAGTACTTC	CAWSPGQEPYEQYF
TRBV11-2	TRBJ1-5	NA	15	NA	TGTGCCAGCAGCTTAGAGGCAGGGCTGCATCAGCCCCAGCATTTT	CASSLEAGLHQPQHF
TRBV28	TRBJ1-1	NA	13	NA	TGTGCCAGCAACGACAGGTGGTACACTGAAGCTTTCTTT	CASNDRWYTEAFF
TRBV28	TRBJ2-7	once	12	NA	TGTGCCAGCAGTGCCGGGGGCTACGAGCAGTACTTC	CASSAGGYEQYF
TRBV9	TRBJ1-4	NA	13	NA	TGTGCCAGTTCGACAGGAAGAAACGAAAAACTGTTTTTT	CASSTGRNEKLFF
TRBV4-1	TRBJ1-2	NA	15	NA	TGCGCCAGCAGCCAAGATCGGGGGGCTAACTATGGCTACACCTTC	CASSQDRGANYGYTF
TRBV27	TRBJ1-5	NA	13	NA	TGTGCCAGCAGTTTGGGGAGGGGTCAGCCCCAGCATTTT	CASSLGRGQPQHF
TRBV19	TRBJ1-2	NA	17	NA	TGTGCCAGTAGCGGTTTCGACAGAGTCTTCCTTTTACGTGGCTACACCTTC	CASSGFDRVFLLRGYTF
TRBV25-1	TRBJ2-7	NA	12	NA	TGTGCCAGCAGTTTGGCAGGGTACGAGCAGTACTTC	CASSLAGYEQYF
TRBV9	TRBJ1-2	once	13	NA	TGTGCCAGTGGAGGTTTAGCAAACTATGGCTACACCTTC	CASGGLANYGYTF
TRBV7-3	TRBJ2-5	once	13	TRBD2	TGTGCCAGCAGCTTTACTAGCGGGGGGGCCCAGTACTTC	CASSFTSGGAQYF
TRBV1	TRBJ1-5	NA	14	NA	TGCACCAGCAGCCCTCACCGGCGGGGTCAGCCCCAGCATTTT	CTSSPHRRGQPQHF
TRBV10-3	TRBJ1-4	NA	15	NA	TGTGCCGCTAAGGACAGCCTAACAACTAATGAAAAACTGTTTTTT	CAAKDSLTTNEKLFF
TRBV7-9	TRBJ2-1	NA	16	NA	TGTGCCAGCAGTTCTCCTGGGGGGAGCTCCTACAATGAGCAGTTCTTC	CASSSPGGSSYNEQFF
TRBV5-1	TRBJ2-2	NA	14	NA	TGCGCCAGCAGCTTCATTGCAGGGACCGGGGAGCTGTTTTTT	CASSFIAGTGELFF
TRBV9	TRBJ2-3	once	14	TRBD2	TGTGCCAGCAGCGAGGGAGGGCGCACAGATACGCAGTATTTT	CASSEGGRTDTQYF
TRBV19	TRBJ2-1	NA	15	TRBD2	TGTGCCAGTAGTAGTAGCGGGAGCTCCTACAATGAGCAGTTCTTC	CASSSSGSSYNEQFF
TRBV2	TRBJ2-3	NA	16	TRBD2	TGTGCCAGCAGTGGGACTAGCGGGAGTCTCACAGATACGCAGTATTTT	CASSGTSGSLTDTQYF
TRBV6-1	TRBJ1-5	NA	13	NA	TGTGCCAGCAGTGCTTATGGCAATCAGCCCCAGCATTTT	CASSAYGNQPQHF
TRBV5-6	TRBJ2-3	NA	16	NA	TGTGCCAGCAGTCATCTTCGGGGGTTGGGCACAGATACGCAGTATTTT	CASSHLRGLGTDTQYF
TRBV30	TRBJ2-5	NA	13	TRBD1	TGTGCCTGTACGCAGGGGGCCCGGGAGACCCAGTACTTC	CACTQGARETQYF
TRBV6-1	TRBJ2-7	NA	13	NA	TGTGCCAGCAGTGAAGCGCGGGGTCTCGAGCAGTACTTC	CASSEARGLEQYF
TRBV5-4	TRBJ2-1	NA	14	TRBD2	TGTGCCAGCAGTCGGGACGGGAGGGCCAATGAGCAGTTCTTC	CASSRDGRANEQFF
TRBV27	TRBJ2-5	NA	15	TRBD2	TGTGCCAGCGGAGGGAGCGGGAGAAGTTGGGAGACCCAGTACTTC	CASGGSGRSWETQYF
TRBV5-1	TRBJ1-1	few	15	TRBD1	TGCGCCAGCAGCACTGTACAGGGGGCAACGGAGAAAGCTTTCTTT	CASSTVQGATEKAFF
TRBV5-1	TRBJ2-5	NA	15	NA	TGCGCCAGCAGGAGCCAACTAGGAGTAGGTGAGACCCAGTACTTC	CASRSQLGVGETQYF
TRBV25-1	TRBJ1-2	NA	14	NA	TGTGCCAGCAGTGAATTGTACAGGGTGTTGGGCTACACCTTC	CASSELYRVLGYTF
TRBV13	TRBJ2-5	NA	16	TRBD1	TGTGCCAGCAGTTTACCCGGGACAGGGTTACAAGAGACCCAGTACTTC	CASSLPGTGLQETQYF
TRBV21-1	TRBJ1-5	few	17	NA	TGTGCCAGCAGCGAGAGTCATTCGAATCTCCCGGCGGTGCCCCAGCATTTT	CASSESHSNLPAVPQHF
TRBV10-3	TRBJ1-1	NA	13	NA	TGTGCCATCGGGGGCAATAGATTGACTGAAGCTTTCTTT	CAIGGNRLTEAFF
TRBV6-6	TRBJ1-2	NA	15	TRBD1	TGTGCCAGCAGACCCATGACAGGGGTCGGGGATGGCTACACCTTC	CASRPMTGVGDGYTF
TRBV6-1	TRBJ2-7	NA	10	NA	TGTGCCAGCAGGGGGACTGAGCAGTACTTC	CASRGTEQYF
TRBV28	TRBJ2-2	NA	11	NA	TGTGCCAGCAGTTTGTCCAGGGAGCTGTTTTTT	CASSLSRELFF
TRBV7-9	TRBJ1-2	NA	14	TRBD1	TGTGCCAGCAGAGGACAGGGCGCAGACTATGGCTACACCTTC	CASRGQGADYGYTF
TRBV7-2	TRBJ1-1	once	15	NA	TGTGCCATCCAACTAACCCGGGACAAAAACACTGAAGCTTTCTTT	CAIQLTRDKNTEAFF
TRBV29-1	TRBJ1-5	NA	13	NA	TGCAGCGTTGCAAGGGGGAACAATCAGCCCCAGCATTTT	CSVARGNNQPQHF
TRBV6-1	TRBJ2-3	NA	17	TRBD2	TGTGCCAGCAGTGAAGGGGAACTAGGGAGGGCCATAGATACGCAGTATTTT	CASSEGELGRAIDTQYF
TRBV7-6	TRBJ2-7	NA	13	NA	TGTGCCAGCAGCTTATCTGTTGACTCCGAGCAGTACTTC	CASSLSVDSEQYF
TRBV7-8	TRBJ2-1	NA	17	TRBD1	TGTGCCAGCAGCTTCCCCCCCCCAGGGGGAGTTTACAATGAGCAGTTCTTC	CASSFPPPGGVYNEQFF
TRBV20-1	TRBJ1-2	NA	10	NA	TGCAGTGCTCCAACGGGGGGCTACACCTTC	CSAPTGGYTF
TRBV9	TRBJ2-1	NA	15	NA	TGTGCCAGCAGCGTAGCCGGGACTCCCTACAATGAGCAGTTCTTC	CASSVAGTPYNEQFF
TRBV18	TRBJ2-3	NA	17	NA	TGTGCCAGCTCACTGTACCCCGCGGGCCAGAGGATAGATACGCAGTATTTT	CASSLYPAGQRIDTQYF
TRBV9	TRBJ2-7	once	12	TRBD1	TGTGCCAGAGGGACAGGGAAACACGAGCAGTACTTC	CARGTGKHEQYF
TRBV28	TRBJ2-7	NA	13	NA	TGTGCCAGCAGGGGGGGAGTGGCCTACGAGCAGTACTTC	CASRGGVAYEQYF
TRBV6-5	TRBJ1-5	NA	15	NA	TGTGCCAGCAGTTGGACAGCCGCGAGCAATCAGCCCCAGCATTTT	CASSWTAASNQPQHF
TRBV23-1	TRBJ2-2	NA	15	NA	TGCGCCAGCAGTCGGCTAACCACGGGCACCGGGGAGCTGTTTTTT	CASSRLTTGTGELFF
TRBV4-1	TRBJ2-3	NA	15	NA	TGCGCCAGCAGCCAAGATGGAAGGGGGACAGATACGCAGTATTTT	CASSQDGRGTDTQYF
TRBV5-6	TRBJ1-2	NA	15	NA	TGTGCCAGCAGCTTTAGTCCCTATGCCGACTATGGCTACACCTTC	CASSFSPYADYGYTF